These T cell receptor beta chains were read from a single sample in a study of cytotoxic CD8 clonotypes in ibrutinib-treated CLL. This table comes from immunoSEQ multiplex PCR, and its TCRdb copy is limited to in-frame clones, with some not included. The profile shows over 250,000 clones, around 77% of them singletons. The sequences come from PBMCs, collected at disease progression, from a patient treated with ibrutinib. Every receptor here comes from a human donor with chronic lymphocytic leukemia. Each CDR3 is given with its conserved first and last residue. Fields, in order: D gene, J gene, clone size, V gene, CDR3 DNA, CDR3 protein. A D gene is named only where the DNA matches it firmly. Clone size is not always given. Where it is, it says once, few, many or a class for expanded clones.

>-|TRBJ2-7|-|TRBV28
TGTGCCAGCAGTTCCATCACCCCTTCCGGGTACGGCTACGAGCAGTACTTC
CASSSITPSGYGYEQYF
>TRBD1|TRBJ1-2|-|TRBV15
TGTGCCACCAGCAGCCGGACAGGGGAGGGCGGCTACACCTTC
CATSSRTGEGGYTF
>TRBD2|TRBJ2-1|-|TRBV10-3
TGTGCCATCAGCTACCGACTAGCGGGAGGTGGCAATGAGCAGTTCTTC
CAISYRLAGGGNEQFF
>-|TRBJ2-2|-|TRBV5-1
TGCGCCAGCAGCTTGTTGTCCTGGCAGGGGGGGAACACCGGGGAGCTGTTTTTT
CASSLLSWQGGNTGELFF
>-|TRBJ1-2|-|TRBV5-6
TGTGCCAGCAGCTTGGGCAGGGGTGATCGCTACACCTTC
CASSLGRGDRYTF
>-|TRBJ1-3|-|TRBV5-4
TGTGCCAGCAGCCTGGCGGGATACGGGGACACCATATATTTT
CASSLAGYGDTIYF
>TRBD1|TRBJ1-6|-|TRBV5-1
TGCGCCAGCCGGGACAGGGGGCGGCCGACCGGTTCACCCCTCCACTTT
CASRDRGRPTGSPLHF
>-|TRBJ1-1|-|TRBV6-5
TGTGCCAGCAGTTACGTGGGGGCTGAAGCTTTCTTT
CASSYVGAEAFF
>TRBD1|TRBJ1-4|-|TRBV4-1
TGCGCCAGCAGCCCAAAAGTCCCGGGACAGGGGAAGGATGAAAAACTGTTTTTT
CASSPKVPGQGKDEKLFF
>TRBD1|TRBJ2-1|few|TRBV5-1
TGCGCCAGCACTACAGGGGGGTACAATGAGCAGTTCTTC
CASTTGGYNEQFF
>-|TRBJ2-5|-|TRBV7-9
TGTGCCAGCAGCTTCCCAGGGAGGGAGACCCAGTACTTC
CASSFPGRETQYF
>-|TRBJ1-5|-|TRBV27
TGTGCCAGCAGTTGGGGCTACAATCAGCCCCAGCATTTT
CASSWGYNQPQHF
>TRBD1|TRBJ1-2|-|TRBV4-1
TGCGCCAGCAGCCAAGACCCCAGGGGGAACACGGGCTACACCTTC
CASSQDPRGNTGYTF
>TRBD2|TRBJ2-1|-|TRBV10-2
TGCGCCAGCATTGAGGGGCCTAGCGGGCAAACCTACAATGAGCAGTTCTTC
CASIEGPSGQTYNEQFF
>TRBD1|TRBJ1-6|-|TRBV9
TGCGACGGGAGGGACAGGGACCATTCACCCCTCCACTTT
CDGRDRDHSPLHF
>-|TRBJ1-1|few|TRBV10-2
TGCGCCAGCAGTGATTTGACCACTGAAGCTTTCTTT
CASSDLTTEAFF
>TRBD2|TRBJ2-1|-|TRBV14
TGTGCCAGCAGCCAGCTAGCGGGAGCTAGCAATGAGCAGTTCTTC
CASSQLAGASNEQFF
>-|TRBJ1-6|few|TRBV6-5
TGTGCCAGCGGAGGGGCGCGGGCCCTCCACTTT
CASGGARALHF
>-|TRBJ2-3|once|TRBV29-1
TGCAGCGTTGTCCCGGCCCGGCAGGTGAGCGCAGATACGCAGTATTTT
CSVVPARQVSADTQYF
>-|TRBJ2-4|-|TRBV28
TGTGCCAGCAGCTTGGCACCCAGGGCTAAAAACATTCAGTACTTC
CASSLAPRAKNIQYF
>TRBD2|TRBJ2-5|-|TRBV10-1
TGCGCCAGCAGTGAGGGAGCGGGAGGGCCCGAGACCCAGTACTTC
CASSEGAGGPETQYF
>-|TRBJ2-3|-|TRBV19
TGTGCCAGTACCGCGGAACGGCCTGGCACAGATACGCAGTATTTT
CASTAERPGTDTQYF
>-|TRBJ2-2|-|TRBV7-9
TGTGCCACCAGGGGTAACACCGGGGAGCTGTTTTTT
CATRGNTGELFF
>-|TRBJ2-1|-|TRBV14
TGTGCCAGCAGCAGAGCTATGGACATTTTCGGGCAGTTCTTC
CASSRAMDIFGQFF
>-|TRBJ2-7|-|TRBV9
TGTGCCAGCAGCCCCCGTCGCTGGGACAAAGCCTACGAGCAGTACTTC
CASSPRRWDKAYEQYF
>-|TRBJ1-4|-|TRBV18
TGTGCCAGCTCAGCGCCGACTGAAAAACTGTTTTTT
CASSAPTEKLFF
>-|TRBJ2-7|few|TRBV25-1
TGTGCCAGCAGTGAATACGAGCAGTACTTC
CASSEYEQYF
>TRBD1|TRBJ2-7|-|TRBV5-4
TGTGCCAGCAGCTTGGCCGGGACAGGACCCTACGAGCAGTACTTC
CASSLAGTGPYEQYF
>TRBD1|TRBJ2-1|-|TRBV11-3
TGTGCCAGCAGCTTACGTGGACAGGGCTACAATGAGCAGTTCTTC
CASSLRGQGYNEQFF
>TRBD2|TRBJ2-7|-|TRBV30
TGTGCCTTCGGGACTAGCGGGCCCTCCTACGAGCAGTACTTC
CAFGTSGPSYEQYF
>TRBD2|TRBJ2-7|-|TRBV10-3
TGTGCCATCAGTGACACAGCGGGATTAATGGGGGAGCAGTACTTC
CAISDTAGLMGEQYF
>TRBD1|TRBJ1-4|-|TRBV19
TGTGCCAGTAGAAACAGGGGGCGGGATGAAAAACTGTTTTTT
CASRNRGRDEKLFF
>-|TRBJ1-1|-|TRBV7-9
TGTGCCAGCAGCCAATGGAGGCGCGGGAGCACTGAAGCTTTCTTT
CASSQWRRGSTEAFF
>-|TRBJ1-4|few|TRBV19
TGTGCCAGTAGTAAGGGAGTGACAAGTGAAAAACTGTTTTTT
CASSKGVTSEKLFF
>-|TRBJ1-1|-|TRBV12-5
TGTGCTAGTGGTTTGGTATCGGTGGACGGGGGGGAGACTGAAGCTTTCTTT
CASGLVSVDGGETEAFF
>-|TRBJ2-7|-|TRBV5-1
TGCGCCAGCAGCTTGGTCCCACAGGCCCACGAGCAGTACTTC
CASSLVPQAHEQYF
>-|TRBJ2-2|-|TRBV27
TGTGCCAGCAGTCTCGGACAGTACACCGGGGAGCTGTTTTTT
CASSLGQYTGELFF
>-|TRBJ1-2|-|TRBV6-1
TGTGCCAGCAGTGAATCATTCGCCCCTTCTAACTATGGCTACACCTTC
CASSESFAPSNYGYTF
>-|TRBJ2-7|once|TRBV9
TGTGCCAGCAGCGTAGCCCCAGGGGCCTACGAGCAGTACTTC
CASSVAPGAYEQYF
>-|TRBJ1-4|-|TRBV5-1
TGCGCCAGCAGCTTTGCAACTAATGAAAAACTGTTTTTT
CASSFATNEKLFF
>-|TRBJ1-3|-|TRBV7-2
TGTGCCAGCAGTCTGGTCCTGGGAAACACCATATATTTT
CASSLVLGNTIYF
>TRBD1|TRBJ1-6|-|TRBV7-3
TGTGCCAGCAGCCGCGGACAGGGAGAATCACCCCTCCACTTT
CASSRGQGESPLHF
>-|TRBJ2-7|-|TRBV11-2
TGTGCCAGCAGCTCAGTGGGAGCGAGCTACGAGCAGTACTTC
CASSSVGASYEQYF
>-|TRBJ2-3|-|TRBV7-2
TGTGCCAGCAGCTTACCCCCTAGCGGTCTGGGGGCGTCAGATACGCAGTATTTT
CASSLPPSGLGASDTQYF
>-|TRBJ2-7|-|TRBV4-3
TGCGCCAGCAGCCCTACAGGGACCTCCTACGAGCAGTACTTC
CASSPTGTSYEQYF
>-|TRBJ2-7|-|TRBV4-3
TGCGCCAGCAGCCAAGGGGTGTTCCTAGCCTACGAGCAGTACTTC
CASSQGVFLAYEQYF
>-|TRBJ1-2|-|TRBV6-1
TGTGCCAGCAACCCCGGAGCTAACTATGGCTACACCTTC
CASNPGANYGYTF
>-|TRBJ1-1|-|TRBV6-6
TGTGCCAGCAGTTACCCAGGGACGGGGAACACTGAAGCTTTCTTT
CASSYPGTGNTEAFF
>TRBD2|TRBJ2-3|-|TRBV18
TGTGCCAGCACGCCCTCTTGGGCGGGGGGCCGGGGAGATACGCAGTATTTT
CASTPSWAGGRGDTQYF
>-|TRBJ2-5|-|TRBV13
TGTGCCAGCAGGGGACAAGAGACCCAGTACTTC
CASRGQETQYF
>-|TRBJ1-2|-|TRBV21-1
TGTGCCAGCAGCAAAAGGGCCTGGGGATCCGTTCCTGATGATGGCTACACCTTC
CASSKRAWGSVPDDGYTF
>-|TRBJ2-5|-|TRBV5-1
TGCGCCAGCAGCCTCCGACTCCATGGGGGGGAGACCCAGTACTTC
CASSLRLHGGETQYF
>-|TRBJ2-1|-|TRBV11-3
TGTGCCAGCAGCTTAGCACAAGGTTTCAATGAGCAGTTCTTC
CASSLAQGFNEQFF